This T cell receptor beta chain was recorded in a study of siplizumab effects on memory and regulatory T cells (dated by TCRdb to the late 2010s). Looking at the study overall: The study looked at the effect of siplizumab, an anti-CD2 antibody, on alloreactive T-cell subsets in allogeneic mixed lymphocyte reactions made from human PBMCs. Here is what the overall study found, with its caveats: The suppressive function of proliferating Tregs from siplizumab cultures was not functionally confirmed. Greater diversity appeared to be present in unstimulated naive T cells than in memory T cells, and a substantial contribution to the alloresponse seemed to be made by naive cells. In reactions with siplizumab, an average of about 69% of mappable alloreactive CD4+ clones were Treg-derived, compared with roughly 26% in control reactions. Siplizumab significantly reduced the cumulative frequency of alloreactive sequences traceable to unstimulated CD4+ memory T cells. Because sequences at frequencies below about 10^-5 were poorly captured, only a minor fraction of alloreactive clones could be mapped back to unstimulated subsets. For roughly 80-96% of proliferating CD4+ or CD8+ clones, no naive or memory phenotype could be assigned.

Sorted unstimulated T cells, along with proliferating T cells recovered from mixed lymphocyte reactions, underwent TCRbeta CDR3 sequencing. Fresh whole blood from about ten HLA-typed healthy donors served as the source for isolating PBMCs. CDR1 and CDR2 were assigned from the germline V gene as KGHSH and LQKENI. The CDR3 holds 14 amino acids from the cysteine to the phenylalanine. Of the read, only the CDR3 DNA is kept; its 42 bases are in frame from base 1. Trimming removed 3 bases from V and 4 bases from J; the gene matches leave 2 bases unexplained. As to this clone: No antigen is known for it. No qualities accompany the bases; no much larger clone lies one base away.

Library method: the immunoSEQ multiplex PCR assay. Each sample had 85,000 to 100,000 TCR templates assayed by the deep sequencing platform. Genomic DNA extracted from sorted T cells was used for TCRbeta CDR3 sequencing. Turning to the authors' computational methods: The R programming language was used for clonal analysis of TCRbeta CDR3 data. Alloreactive CD4+ and CD8+ clones were defined by comparing unstimulated samples with post-reaction CFSE-low samples. Regulatory or non-regulatory origin of alloreactive CD4+ clones was assigned by matching sequences to the sorted unstimulated Treg and non-Treg repertoires. Not all clones reach the TCRdb copy of this immuneACCESS table, which keeps in-frame sequences only. Checked studies attribute under half of the gap to unresolved V genes and leave the rest unexplained. V, J and clone size are taken as reported in that table, and D and trimming were inferred from the DNA itself. For this sample there are about 100,000 clones; more than 90% appear just once. 0.14% to 0.15% of the sample comes from the top ten.

Recombination joined TRBV18 with TRBJ2-5, and TRBD1 matches 10 of the central bases. Sequenced material: CD4+ T cells sorted from blood. The receptor was derived from a human donor in good health. The CDR3 protein is CASSPGQGRETQYF. The bases are TGTGCCAGCTCACCGGGACAGGGGCGAGAGACCCAGTACTTC.